The sample holds many counts of the clone carrying this TCR beta chain. Its antigen remains unknown. This sample is drawn from a study of T cells after yellow fever vaccination. General study points: Contamination of FACS-sorted repertoires by abundant clonotypes from the bulk population could occur. Shared CD4/CD8 clonotypes were a small share, likely from convergent recombination.

From the 5' RACE reads, TCRdb called clonotypes with MiXCR, one entry per CDR3 protein. Seen here are around 320,000 distinct CDR3 sequences, around 4.5% observed once, and the top ten hold approximately 19%. Germline CDR1 and CDR2: SGHAT and FQNNGV. The CDR3 is 16 amino acids. The trim removed 5 bases at V and 8 bases at J, leaving 12 bases unmatched. The specimen was PBMCs, collected 15 days after the yellow fever booster vaccination. The chain joins TRBV11-2 to TRBJ1-4; 9 bases match TRBD1. The clonotype comes from a young man who received the YFV17D yellow fever vaccine. CDR3 sequence reads: CASSPRVDRGIEKLFF. The CDR3 nucleotides are TGTGCCAGCAGCCCACGGGTAGACAGGGGGATCGAAAAACTGTTTTTT.